This T cell receptor beta chain is drawn from a study of blood T cell repertoires in COVID-19. Study in general: The origin of the acute and convalescent COVID-19 samples was the United States, Italy and Spain. T cells, B-cell-depleted T cells, or PBMCs provided the cDNA or gDNA that served as material.

In the study's own analysis: Reference gene primer amplification yielded estimated nucleated cell counts. The protocol was immunoSEQ multiplex PCR, while the TCRdb copy is restricted to in-frame clones and leaves out a portion. V and J calls and clone size are given by that table; D and trimming were obtained from the DNA. This sample has about 190,000 clones; around 85% occur once, and the top ten carry about 1.1%. The CDR3 loop spans 17 amino acids. Per the germline V gene, CDR1 is ENHRY and CDR2 is SYGVKD. Germline trimming cut 5 bases from V and 4 bases from J; bases unmatched to any gene: 6. The sample comprised peripheral blood. The sequence was collected from a man aged 30 to 45 with acute or convalescent COVID-19. The V gene is TRBV10-3, the J gene TRBJ2-2; 14 nucleotides line up with TRBD2. CDR3: CAISRLAGGPGTGELFF. DNA of the CDR3: TGTGCCATCAGTAGACTAGCGGGGGGGCCCGGCACCGGGGAGCTGTTTTTT.